Listed below are T cell receptor beta chains from one sample, sequenced in a study of blood T cells in healthy people across ages. TCRdb recomputed calls from the 5' RACE reads with MiXCR, one row per CDR3 protein. The table has 710,000 or so distinct CDR3 sequences, about 30% seen once; the top ten hold roughly 14%. The source material was blood. These receptors were collected from a woman aged 80 or over in good health. The conserved cysteine and the conserved F or W are not part of the CDR3 here. A D gene is named only where the DNA matches it firmly.

d_call j_call v_call cdr3_aa
- TRBJ2-3 TRBV5-1 ASSLEPGTDTQY
- TRBJ2-1 TRBV7-6 ASSLVSDSEQF
TRBD1 TRBJ2-2 TRBV11-3 ASSLDGQAVGELF
TRBD1 TRBJ1-2 TRBV4-1 ASSQAGTGDRYGYT
- TRBJ2-3 TRBV5-1 ASSSQGQPRDTQY
- TRBJ2-3 TRBV18 ASSPQQVAGTDTQY
- TRBJ2-1 TRBV7-6 ASSRGRVNEQF
- TRBJ1-5 TRBV10-3 AISDLTENQPQH
- TRBJ2-7 TRBV30 AWSALSHRSYEQY
- TRBJ2-3 TRBV2 AGGGTDTDTQY
TRBD2 TRBJ2-3 TRBV15 ATSSLAELRGDTQY
TRBD1 TRBJ2-3 TRBV29-1 SVEKGAVTDTQY
TRBD1 TRBJ1-4 TRBV7-9 ASSLASTGMDEKLF
TRBD2 TRBJ2-4 TRBV4-1 ASSQGVAGGLTKNIQY
- TRBJ1-1 TRBV12-3/TRBV12-4 ASSLRDPGLAF
- TRBJ1-1 TRBV6-1 ASSPPRGQSNTEAF
- TRBJ2-5 TRBV20-1 SARPTRALRSQETQY
- TRBJ2-1 TRBV6-5 ASSRRRALNEQF
- TRBJ1-1 TRBV4-2 ASSQQAVNTEAF
TRBD1 TRBJ1-5 TRBV29-1 SVRQGDQPQH
- TRBJ1-5 TRBV4-2 ASSQDEQGSNQPQH
TRBD2 TRBJ2-3 TRBV7-2 ASSGQLAGTDTQY
TRBD1 TRBJ2-1 TRBV7-2 ASNVGQGNEQF
- TRBJ2-7 TRBV6-6 ASRYRGGLSYEQY
TRBD1 TRBJ1-1 TRBV3-1 ASSHTGGRTEAF
- TRBJ1-1 TRBV6-2/TRBV6-3 ASRVDGNTEAF
TRBD2 TRBJ2-3 TRBV2 AGSDQRGGTDTQY
- TRBJ1-1 TRBV20-1 SARDRRSGGLEAF
- TRBJ2-7 TRBV7-2 ASSLTGGHHYEQY
TRBD2 TRBJ2-3 TRBV5-6 ASSLYSGGGMFTDTQY
TRBD1 TRBJ2-5 TRBV5-1 ASSSNGKGAGETQY
- TRBJ2-1 TRBV20-1 SARAPGRGRNEQF
- TRBJ2-1 TRBV14 ASTRGGEQF
- TRBJ2-7 TRBV4-2 ASSQDGRTYEQY
- TRBJ2-5 TRBV5-1 ASSLLGGMAETQY
TRBD2 TRBJ2-5 TRBV29-1 SVPLRGLAGEETQY
TRBD2 TRBJ2-1 TRBV3-1 ASRRSGRGDYNEQF
- TRBJ2-7 TRBV7-2 ASSLVGAPYGYEQY
TRBD2 TRBJ2-3 TRBV12-3/TRBV12-4 ASSDGGAGGCADAQY
- TRBJ1-4 TRBV6-4 ASSWGRFSTNEKLF
- TRBJ1-2 TRBV7-9 ACSPYEGIYGYT
- TRBJ2-3 TRBV2 ASSGAGNLDTQY
TRBD2 TRBJ2-3 TRBV5-6 ASAGGLAGFRDTQY
- TRBJ2-3 TRBV24-1 ATSDPSEWGADTQY
TRBD2 TRBJ2-1 TRBV7-2 ASSLRTSGGPGEQF
- - TRBV9 ASSVEGEPYEQY
- TRBJ2-2 TRBV6-6 ASSYSGSGATGELF
- TRBJ2-1 TRBV6-5 ASSYSGSRGCNEQF
- TRBJ1-1 TRBV12-3/TRBV12-4 ASSLNTGTEAF
TRBD1 TRBJ1-5 TRBV7-2 ASSRRQGQQPQH
- TRBJ2-6 TRBV21-1 ASSKAPRGPVSGANVLT
- TRBJ1-5 TRBV24-1 ATSGPQGNQPQH
- TRBJ1-1 TRBV5-1 ASSPGPGNTEAF